Each of the 30 T cell receptor beta chains below was sequenced from the same sample in a study of CD8+CD57+ T cells in acquired aplastic anemia. Profiles of TCR beta VDJ and CDR3 were generated from a genomic DNA template. From the reads, TCRdb called clonotypes with MiXCR, one entry per CDR3 protein. Of roughly 290,000 distinct CDR3 sequences detected, roughly 53% appear once; the ten largest clones hold approximately 1.2%. Patients who underwent sequencing had shown CD8+CD57+ cell expansion by flow cytometry. The sample comprised sorted CD4+, CD8+, or CD8+CD57+ T cells (not recorded which) from PBMCs. Receptors originate from a human donor with aplastic anemia.

This clonotype was recorded a few times. The V gene is TRBV27, the J gene TRBJ1-4; maybe TRBD1 (5 bases). This CDR3 has 14 residues. Trimming removed 3 bases from V and 5 bases from J, with 10 bases in between. From germline, CDR1 is MNHEY and CDR2 SMNVEV (reference sequence). CDR3 region: CASSFGAANEKLFF. CDR3 bases: TGTGCCAGCAGTTTTGGGGCAGCAAATGAAAAACTGTTTTTT.

This clonotype appeared many times. V usage is TRBV20-1 and J usage is TRBJ2-3; TRBD2 aligns across 7 bases. With V trimmed by 7 bases and J by 3 bases, 7 bases remained unmatched. CDR3 length equals 13 residues. The germline V gene encodes CDR1 DFQATT and CDR2 SNEGSKA (reference sequence). The chain's CDR3 is CSGYIAGTDTQYF. The CDR3 region has the DNA TGCAGTGGCTACATAGCGGGTACAGATACGCAGTATTTT.

This clonotype was detected many times. V is TRBV5-1 and J is TRBJ2-3; 7 nucleotides align to TRBD2. This CDR3 contains 15 residues. The trim removed 2 bases at V and 2 bases at J, leaving 5 bases unmatched. The germline V gene has CDR1 SGHRS and CDR2 YFSETQ. The DNA for the CDR3 is TGCGCCAGCAGCTTAGGAGCGGGGCTCACAGATACGCAGTATTTT. Its translation: CASSLGAGLTDTQYF.

V usage is TRBV7-3 and J usage is TRBJ2-1; 7 nucleotides align to TRBD2. Germline trimming cut 1 base from V and 6 bases from J; bases unmatched to any gene: 6. CDR3 length: 15 residues. CDR1 is SGHTA, CDR2 FQGTGA, per germline. The CDR3 DNA reads TGTGCCAGCAGCTTAAAAGCGGGACTTCGCAATGAGCAGTTCTTC. Protein sequence: CASSLKAGLRNEQFF.

J is TRBJ2-5 and V is TRBV10-1, with a tentative D call TRBD1 (6 bases). Germline V gene lookup returns CDR1 WNHNN and CDR2 SYGVQD (reference sequence). The CDR3 is 15 amino acids. The ends were cut back, 0 bases at V and 1 base at J, with 9 bases in the middle. The CDR3 bases are TGCGCCAGCAGTGAGTCGATGGGGGCCCAAGAGACCCAGTACTTC. Amino acid sequence: CASSESMGAQETQYF.

This clonotype was recorded at least ten times. The rearrangement joins TRBV7-8 to TRBJ1-6; 9 bases fit TRBD1. V was pared by 2 bases and J by 6 bases, with 8 bases of the junction left unmatched. The V gene's germline CDR1 is SGHVS and CDR2 FQNEAQ. The CDR3 is made up of 17 amino acids. CDR3 in DNA: TGTGCCAGCAGCTTATACCCCCCGGGACAGGGTAATTCACCCCTCCACTTT. Its translation is CASSLYPPGQGNSPLHF.

This clonotype was observed at least ten times. The rearrangement links TRBV2 to TRBJ1-3; D gene uncertain. V lost 4 bases and J lost 6, with 10 bases in between. The CDR3 extends over 13 amino acids. Germline V gene data show CDR1 as SNHLY and CDR2 as FYNNEI. CDR3 residues: CASSVDSVNTIYF. Here the CDR3 DNA reads TGTGCCAGCAGTGTAGATAGCGTAAACACCATATATTTT.

The table lists this clonotype with many counts. The V gene is TRBV3-1, the J gene TRBJ2-1; 8 bases fit TRBD2. The CDR3 loop spans 14 amino acids. The ends lost 2 bases at V and 9 bases at J; junction bases unmatched: 6. Germline CDR1 is LGHDT and CDR2 is YNNKEL (reference sequence). The CDR3 sequence: CASSQSRTSSEQFF. The DNA for the CDR3 is TGTGCCAGCAGCCAATCGCGGACTAGCTCTGAGCAGTTCTTC.

This clonotype has a handful of counts. The CDR3 protein is CASSVDLSYHEQYF. For the CDR3, the DNA is TGTGCCAGCAGCGTAGATTTGAGTTACCACGAGCAGTACTTC. J is TRBJ2-7 and V is TRBV9; no definite D call. Trimming stripped 0 bases from V and 5 bases from J, with 12 bases between. Germline CDR1 SGDLS, CDR2 YYNGEE. The CDR3 loop spans 14 amino acids.

Here the CDR3 DNA reads TGTGCCAGCAGCTCAGGGGAGTTAGGCAATCAGCCCCAGCATTTT. The encoded protein is CASSSGELGNQPQHF. The V call is TRBV9, the J call TRBJ1-5; weak D call: TRBD1 (6 bases). Trimming shortened V by 4 bases and J by 2 bases, and 13 bases separated the two germline ends. Germline V gene sequence: CDR1 SGDLS, CDR2 YYNGEE. The CDR3 contains 15 residues. The full variable domain, with the rest looked up from reference TRBV9 and TRBJ1-5, is DSGVTQTPKHLITATGQRVTLRCSPRSGDLSVYWYQQSLDQGLQFLIQYYNGEERAKGNILERFSAQQFPDLHSELNLSSLELGDSALYFCASSSGELGNQPQHFGDGTRLSIL.

J is TRBJ2-3 and V is TRBV7-9; D not resolved. Looked up from germline, CDR1 is SEHNR and CDR2 is FQNEAQ (reference sequence). Trimming took 4 bases from V and 4 from J, leaving 9 bases between them. This CDR3 is built from 13 residues. CDR3 sequence: CASSYHSSDTQYF. DNA for the CDR3: TGTGCCAGCAGCTATCACAGTTCAGATACGCAGTATTTT.

This chain links TRBV5-1 with TRBJ1-5, with no clear D. This CDR3 is built from 16 residues. The V and J ends lost 0 bases and 11 bases respectively, with 21 bases between them. Germline V CDR1 and CDR2: SGHRS, YFSETQ. Written as DNA, the CDR3 is TGCGCCAGCAGCTTGGCTCTAGCGGGAGGCCAGGAGACCCAGCATTTT. Translation gives CASSLALAGGQETQHF.

V usage is TRBV5-5 and J usage is TRBJ1-2; 10 bases map to TRBD1. CDR1 is SGHKS and CDR2 is YYEKEE in the germline V gene (reference sequence). This CDR3 is built from 16 residues. V shed 4 bases, J shed 2 bases, and the junction held 8 bases outside the gene matches. CDR3 loop: CASSPKTGGINYGYTF. CDR3 in DNA: TGTGCCAGCAGCCCTAAGACAGGGGGCATCAACTATGGCTACACCTTC.

This clonotype was seen at least ten times. This sequence joins TRBV11-2 and TRBJ1-1; D is possibly TRBD1 (6 bases). Germline assignment: CDR1 SGHAT and CDR2 FQNNGV. Trimming removed 2 bases at V and 1 base at J, with 8 bases between. The CDR3 is made up of 14 amino acids. The CDR3 nucleotides are TGTGCCAGCAGCTTATGGACAGCGAACACTGAAGCTTTCTTT. Protein: CASSLWTANTEAFF. Variable domain in full (rest from reference TRBV11-2 and TRBJ1-1): EAGVAQSPRYKIIEKRQSVAFWCNPISGHATLYWYQQILGQGPKLLIQFQNNGVVDDSQLPKDRFSAERLKGVDSTLKIQPAKLEDSAVYLCASSLWTANTEAFFGQGTRLTVV.

As regards this clonotype: Germline and junction disagree at one end, which may indicate a read error. The chain joins TRBV10-3 to TRBJ1-5; maybe TRBD1 (5 bases). CDR3 length: 15 residues. Germline V gene lookup returns CDR1 ENHRY and CDR2 SYGVKD. In DNA, the CDR3 is TGTACCATCAGTGAGTCGGGGGGGAGCAATCAGCCCCAGCATTTT. Amino acid sequence: CTISESGGSNQPQHF.

This clonotype has ten or more counts. The chain is built from TRBV7-2 and TRBJ2-1; 9 nucleotides line up with TRBD2. The CDR3 runs to 15 residues. V lost 4 bases to trimming and J lost 5 bases; unmatched junction nucleotides: 6. Germline V lookup: CDR1 SGHTA, CDR2 FQGNSA. CDR3 coding DNA: TGTGCCAGCAGCTCGACTAGCGGAACCAACAATGAGCAGTTCTTC. As protein: CASSSTSGTNNEQFF.

This clonotype has a count of ten or more. The J gene is TRBJ1-1, the V gene TRBV5-1; unclear D gene. CDR3 size: 14 residues. V lost 2 bases and J lost 0, with 8 bases in between. Germline V lookup: CDR1 SGHRS, CDR2 YFSETQ. The CDR3 reads CASSLGFMNTEAFF. CDR3 bases: TGCGCCAGCAGCTTAGGATTTATGAACACTGAAGCTTTCTTT.

This clonotype occurred a few times. The V gene is TRBV5-6, the J gene TRBJ2-5, with D perhaps being TRBD1 or TRBD2 (6 bases each). The V gene lost 7 bases and the J gene lost 3 bases, with 16 bases spanning the gap. Per the germline V gene, CDR1 is SGHDT and CDR2 is YYEEEE. This CDR3 has 14 amino acids. The CDR3 region is CASHRRGAEETQYF. CDR3 nucleotides: TGTGCCAGCCACCGGAGGGGGGCTGAAGAGACCCAGTACTTC.

Ten or more counts support this clonotype. CDR3 region: CASSSVLNYGYTF. The CDR3 DNA is TGTGCCAGCAGCTCGGTCCTTAACTATGGCTACACCTTC. V usage is TRBV12-3 or TRBV12-4 and J usage is TRBJ1-2; no reliable D call. The CDR3 is 13 residues long. V dropped 6 bases and J dropped 1 base, with 9 bases sitting between them.

The chain links TRBV20-1 to TRBJ2-7; D unresolved. CDR3 length: 13 residues. Trimming took 4 bases from V and 3 from J, leaving 13 bases between them. Germline CDR1 DFQATT, CDR2 SNEGSKA (reference sequence). Here the CDR3 reads CSATHNPYYEQYF. In DNA, the CDR3 is TGCAGTGCTACCCATAACCCGTACTACGAGCAGTACTTC.

This chain joins TRBV10-3 and TRBJ1-5; D gene uncertain. The germline V and J ends were trimmed by 4 bases and 7 bases, with 8 bases remaining between them. The CDR3 sequence is 12 residues long. The germline V gene encodes CDR1 ENHRY and CDR2 SYGVKD. CDR3 sequence reads: CAISALGQPQHF. CDR3 nucleotides: TGTGCCATCAGTGCTTTGGGACAGCCCCAGCATTTT.

This clonotype was picked up many times. V and J are TRBV7-9 and TRBJ2-7; D not certain. The V gene's germline CDR1 is SEHNR and CDR2 FQNEAQ (reference sequence). The CDR3 contains 12 residues. V lost 4 bases and J lost 4, with 8 bases in between. Here the CDR3 reads CASSSLSYEQYF. The DNA of the CDR3 is TGTGCCAGCAGCTCACTCTCTTACGAGCAGTACTTC.

This clonotype was counted a few times. As DNA, the CDR3 is TGTGCCAGCAGCTCCCGCTGGGACGGGGGACGCGAGCAGTACTTC. It yields the protein CASSSRWDGGREQYF. The V and J genes are TRBV7-3 and TRBJ2-7, with D maybe TRBD2 (6 bases). CDR3 length: 15 amino acids. Germline CDR1 reads SGHTA; CDR2 reads FQGTGA. Trimming stripped 4 bases from V and 6 bases from J, with 19 bases between.

This clonotype was observed at least ten times. The chain joins TRBV5-8 to TRBJ1-5; 9 nucleotides line up with TRBD1. The J segment lost 6 bases and the V segment lost 0 bases, leaving 7 bases of the junction unmatched. The CDR3 runs to 16 residues. The V gene's germline CDR1 is SGHTS and CDR2 YDEGEE. In DNA form, the CDR3 reads TGTGCCAGCAGCTTGGTCCGGGACAGGGCTGGTCAGCCCCAGCATTTT. It codes for CASSLVRDRAGQPQHF. The variable domain in full, completed from reference TRBV5-8 and TRBJ1-5, reads EAGVTQSPTHLIKTRGQQATLRCSPISGHTSVYWYQQALGLGLQFLLWYDEGEERNRGNFPPRFSGRQFPNYSSELNVNALELEDSALYLCASSLVRDRAGQPQHFGDGTRLSIL.

V usage is TRBV15 and J usage is TRBJ2-7; possible D gene TRBD1, 5 bases. Germline V gene data show CDR1 as LNHNV and CDR2 as YYDKDF (reference sequence). The CDR3 has 14 residues. V was cut by 1 base and J by 7 bases, with 14 bases left in between. The CDR3 sequence is CATSRVKQGNEQYF. The CDR3, as DNA: TGTGCCACCAGCAGAGTGAAGCAGGGCAATGAGCAGTACTTC.

V is TRBV20-1 and J is TRBJ2-2; the match to TRBD1 covers 9 bases. CDR1 and CDR2 (germline): DFQATT, SNEGSKA (reference sequence). V dropped 8 bases and J dropped 4; count of bases not matched to a gene: 5. The CDR3 is made up of 13 amino acids. The CDR3 coding sequence is TGCAGTTTCCGGGACAGGGTCACCGGGGAGCTGTTTTTT. Its protein is CSFRDRVTGELFF.

J is TRBJ2-2 and V is TRBV7-2; no clear D. The V end lost 5 bases, the J end lost 8 bases, and 9 bases lay between the germline ends. CDR3 length equals 12 residues. Germline CDR1 is SGHTA and CDR2 is FQGNSA. The chain's CDR3 is CASSPFPGELFF. Written as DNA, the CDR3 is TGTGCCAGCAGCCCCTTTCCGGGGGAGCTGTTTTTT.

The genes are TRBV10-1 and TRBJ2-5; possible D gene TRBD2, 6 bases. Germline assignment: CDR1 WNHNN and CDR2 SYGVQD (reference sequence). CDR3 length: 15 residues. V was pared by 2 bases and J by 5 bases, with 15 bases between. The CDR3 here is CASSEMVAAGETQYF. The CDR3 DNA sequence: TGCGCCAGCAGTGAGATGGTAGCGGCAGGGGAGACCCAGTACTTC.

The gene calls are TRBV5-1 and TRBJ2-2; either TRBD1 or TRBD2 may fit D (6 bases each). V lost 1 base to trimming and J lost 4 bases, with 14 bases between them. The CDR3 spans 16 residues. Germline V gives CDR1 SGHRS, CDR2 YFSETQ. The CDR3 loop reads CASSLLAKGGTGELFF. The CDR3 nucleotides read TGCGCCAGCAGCTTGCTGGCGAAGGGGGGCACCGGGGAGCTGTTTTTT.

This clonotype was counted at least ten times. The chain is built from TRBV5-1 and TRBJ1-1; TRBD1 agrees at 11 bases. Germline V gene data show CDR1 as SGHRS and CDR2 as YFSETQ. V dropped 3 bases and J dropped 5; count of bases not matched to a gene: 3. CDR3 length: 14 amino acids. Here the CDR3 DNA reads TGCGCCAGCAGCTCCGGACAGGGGGCAACTGAAGCTTTCTTT. Translated: CASSSGQGATEAFF.